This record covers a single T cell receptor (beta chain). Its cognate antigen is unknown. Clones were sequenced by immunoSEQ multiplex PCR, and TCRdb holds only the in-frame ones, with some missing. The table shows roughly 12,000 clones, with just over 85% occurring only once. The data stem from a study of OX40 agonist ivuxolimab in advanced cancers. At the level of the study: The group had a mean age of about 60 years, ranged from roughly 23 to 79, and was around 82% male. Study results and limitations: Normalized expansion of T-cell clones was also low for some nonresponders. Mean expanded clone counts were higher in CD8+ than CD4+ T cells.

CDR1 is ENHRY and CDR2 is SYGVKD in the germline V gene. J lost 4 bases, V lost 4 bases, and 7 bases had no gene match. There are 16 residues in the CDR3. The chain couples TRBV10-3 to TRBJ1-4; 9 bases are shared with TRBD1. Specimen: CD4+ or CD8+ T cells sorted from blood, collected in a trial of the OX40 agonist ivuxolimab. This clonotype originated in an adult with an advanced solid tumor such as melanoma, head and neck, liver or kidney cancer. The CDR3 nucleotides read TGTGCCATCAGTGGCAGCGACAGGGGGGTTAATGAAAAACTGTTTTTT. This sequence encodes CAISGSDRGVNEKLFF.